This TCR beta chain was sequenced in a study of T cells in Graves' hyperthyroidism and ophthalmopathy. Researchers took RNA transcripts and amplified the TCR beta CDR3 regions from them. The HTBI primer set was used in a first-round RT-PCR of the TCR CDR3. Each CDR3 protein is one row after TCRdb ran MiXCR on the multiplex PCR reads. The table shows hundreds of thousands of distinct CDR3 sequences, with 12% to 15% occurring only once. The CDR3 is 15 residues long. Per the germline V gene, CDR1 is MRHNA and CDR2 is SNTAGT. The V end was cut by 4 bases, the J end by 0 bases, with 10 bases between. Sample: blood. The rearrangement joins TRBV6-4 to TRBJ1-5; D not certain. This clonotype was obtained from a woman aged 35 to 49 with Graves' hyperthyroidism. The CDR3 bases are TGTGCCAGCAGTGTATTCGATAATAGCAATCAGCCCCAGCATTTT. As protein: CASSVFDNSNQPQHF.